Listed below are T cell receptor beta chains from one sample, sequenced in a study of PD-1 blockade in classical Hodgkin lymphoma. The data were produced by immunoSEQ multiplex PCR, yet TCRdb's version contains in-frame clones alone and is incomplete. The profile shows tens of thousands of clones, 65% to 85% of them singletons. This specimen was peripheral blood mononuclear cells (PBMCs), taken at baseline. Source of these receptors: a human donor with classical Hodgkin lymphoma. Each CDR3 is given with its conserved first and last residue. Each record gives: V gene, J gene, clone size, D gene, CDR3 DNA, CDR3 protein. The D gene is left open where the match is weak. Rows give clone size only sometimes, using once, few, many, or a class for an expanded clone.

TRBV29-1	TRBJ2-5	once	TRBD1	TGCAGCGTTCGACAGGGGGCAGGCGAGACCCAGTACTTC	CSVRQGAGETQYF
TRBV7-9	TRBJ1-4	-	-	TGTGCCAGCAGCTTAGTAGGGGCAACTAATGAAAAACTGTTTTTT	CASSLVGATNEKLFF
TRBV2	TRBJ2-5	-	-	TGTGCCAGCAGCACTTGGGGGAGCCAAGAGACCCAGTACTTC	CASSTWGSQETQYF
TRBV28	TRBJ2-7	once	-	TGTGCCAGCAGTTTCACGGTCGCCTACGAGCAGTACTTC	CASSFTVAYEQYF
TRBV9	TRBJ1-1	-	-	TGTGCCAGCAGCGTAGATTCAGGGCTAAACACTGAAGCTTTCTTT	CASSVDSGLNTEAFF
TRBV5-8	TRBJ2-1	-	-	TGTGCCAGCACCTTGGAGCCAAATTACAATGAGCAGTTCTTC	CASTLEPNYNEQFF
TRBV2	TRBJ2-2	-	-	TGTGCCAGCAGTGTGGAGGGTCGGAACACCGGGGAGCTGTTTTTT	CASSVEGRNTGELFF
TRBV27	TRBJ1-5	-	-	TGTGCCAGCATGGGGGGCTCGCCCCAGCATTTT	CASMGGSPQHF
TRBV4-3	TRBJ2-1	-	TRBD2	TGCGCCAGCAGCCAAGGGACTAGTAACCCCTACAATGAGCAGTTCTTC	CASSQGTSNPYNEQFF
TRBV7-9	TRBJ1-1	-	TRBD1	TGTGCCAGCAGGTGGGGTAACAGGGGGCGCGAGGCTTTCTTT	CASRWGNRGREAFF
TRBV11-3	TRBJ2-1	-	TRBD1	TGTGCCAGCAGCTTAGCTGGGACAGGGGGTCTCGGTGAGCAGTTCTTC	CASSLAGTGGLGEQFF
TRBV5-1	TRBJ2-1	-	-	TGCGCCAGCAGTGGGGACGGGGGCTACAATGAGCAGTTCTTC	CASSGDGGYNEQFF
TRBV18	TRBJ1-1	-	TRBD1	TGTGCCAGCTCACCAGCTGACAGGGCTGAAGCTTTCTTT	CASSPADRAEAFF
TRBV18	TRBJ2-3	-	TRBD2	TGTGCCAGCTCACCACCCGGGAGGGCCGAAGATACGCAGTATTTT	CASSPPGRAEDTQYF
TRBV19	TRBJ2-1	-	-	TGTGCCAGTAGTTCCAGGCTGAATGAGCAGTTCTTC	CASSSRLNEQFF
TRBV14	TRBJ2-3	-	-	TGTGCCAGCAGCCTCCTTGAGACAGCTGGCACAGATACGCAGTATTTT	CASSLLETAGTDTQYF
TRBV19	TRBJ1-2	-	TRBD1	TGTGCCAGTAGAGACAGGGGAAGAGGCTATGGCTACACCTTC	CASRDRGRGYGYTF
TRBV7-2	TRBJ1-4	-	-	TGTGCCAGCAGCTCCGGACAGCCGAATGAAAAACTGTTTTTT	CASSSGQPNEKLFF
TRBV12-5	TRBJ1-2	-	-	TGTGCTAGTGCCCCTCCAAACAACTATGGCTACACCTTC	CASAPPNNYGYTF
TRBV30	TRBJ1-1	-	-	TGTGCCTGGAGTCCGCTTTATAGGGTGGACACTGAAGCTTTCTTT	CAWSPLYRVDTEAFF
TRBV10-2	TRBJ1-1	-	-	TGCGCCAGCAGACTGGACAGCCCCTCTCAAGCTTTCTTT	CASRLDSPSQAFF
TRBV7-6	TRBJ2-6	-	TRBD1	TGTGCCAGCAGCTCCAAGACAGGGGGATCCTCTGGGGCCAACGTCCTGACTTTC	CASSSKTGGSSGANVLTF
TRBV23-1	TRBJ1-1	-	-	TGCGCCAGCAGTCAAAAAGTTTGGGTTCCCGTCACTGAAGCTTTCTTT	CASSQKVWVPVTEAFF
TRBV5-4	TRBJ2-2	-	-	TGTGCCAGCAGCTTAATGAACACCGGGGAGCTGTTTTTT	CASSLMNTGELFF
TRBV7-9	TRBJ1-1	-	TRBD1	TGTGCCAGCAGCTTGGCCGGGACAGGGTTGGCTGAAGCTTTCTTT	CASSLAGTGLAEAFF
TRBV11-2	TRBJ1-3	-	-	TGTGCCAGCAGGTCCCCAGGGGCTGGAAACACCATATATTTT	CASRSPGAGNTIYF
TRBV9	TRBJ2-5	-	-	TGTGCCAGCAGCGTAGACTCCAGCGCTAAGGCTCAAGAGACCCAGTACTTC	CASSVDSSAKAQETQYF
TRBV15	TRBJ1-5	-	-	TGTGCCACCAGCAGATCTCGAGACATAAGTAATCAGCCCCAGCATTTT	CATSRSRDISNQPQHF
TRBV30	TRBJ2-7	-	-	TGTGCCTGGAGTGTACTGGAGAGGCAGCAGTACTTC	CAWSVLERQQYF
TRBV19	TRBJ2-2	-	-	TGTGCCAGTAGTATCCCCAACGAGGCCGGGGAGCTGTTTTTT	CASSIPNEAGELFF
TRBV7-2	TRBJ2-7	-	-	TGTGCCAGCAGCTTATCAGAACCTGAGCAGTACTTC	CASSLSEPEQYF
TRBV6-5	TRBJ1-1	-	-	TGTGCCAGTAGCGGGGGGGGGTCAGGGAACACTGAAGCTTTCTTT	CASSGGGSGNTEAFF
TRBV30	TRBJ2-5	-	-	TGTGCCTGGAGCTTCAGGGCTCAAGAGACCCAGTACTTC	CAWSFRAQETQYF
TRBV7-2	TRBJ1-1	-	-	TGTGCCAGCGCTGGAGGGATTGAAGCTTTCTTT	CASAGGIEAFF
TRBV25-1	TRBJ2-7	-	-	TGTGCCAGCAGTGAAGGGTTTGGTTCCCCCTCACACTACGAGCAGTACTTC	CASSEGFGSPSHYEQYF
TRBV30	TRBJ2-7	-	-	TGTGCCGGGGGATCAGGGGACTCCTACGAGCAGTACTTC	CAGGSGDSYEQYF
TRBV4-1	TRBJ2-3	once	-	TGCGCCAGCAGCCAGGTTCTGGATACGCAGTATTTT	CASSQVLDTQYF
TRBV23-1	TRBJ2-7	-	-	TGCGCCAGCAGTCCAACGGGACATCGCCTCTACGAGCAGTACTTC	CASSPTGHRLYEQYF
TRBV2	TRBJ2-5	-	-	TGTGCCAGCAGCGGGGGCTCATACCAAGAGACCCAGTACTTC	CASSGGSYQETQYF
TRBV2	TRBJ1-1	-	-	TGTGCCAGCAGTGTCTCAGGTTCCACTGAAGCTTTCTTT	CASSVSGSTEAFF
TRBV18	TRBJ1-5	-	-	TGTGCCAGCTCAAACACCCGACTGGTCCTGCCCCAGCATTTT	CASSNTRLVLPQHF
TRBV19	TRBJ2-1	-	-	TGTGCCAGTAGTGCGGTACCTGCTCCCAATGAGCAGTTCTTC	CASSAVPAPNEQFF
TRBV29-1	TRBJ2-1	-	TRBD1	TGCAGCGCGGATCCGGGACAGCGTTCCTACAATGAGCAGTTCTTC	CSADPGQRSYNEQFF
TRBV5-1	TRBJ2-7	-	TRBD2	TGCGCCAGCAGCGGGGGACTAGCGGGAGATCTCTACGAGCAGTACTTC	CASSGGLAGDLYEQYF